The next 17 T cell receptor beta chains were all read from a single sample in a study of cytomegalovirus exposure and HLA in healthy donors. Both 60 Vbeta primers and 13 Jbeta primers went into the PCR. The assay was immunoSEQ multiplex PCR, and TCRdb's table has in-frame clones only and misses some. The repertoire includes approximately 100,000 clones, roughly three fifths of them detected once, and 3% to 5% sits in the top ten. Material: PBMCs. These receptors were taken from a man younger than 45 in good health and CMV-seronegative.

The chain combines TRBV7-3 with TRBJ2-1, with 11 bases aligning to TRBD2. The V gene's germline CDR1 is SGHTA and CDR2 FQGTGA. The ends lost 4 bases at V and 11 bases at J; junction bases unmatched: 4. The CDR3 is made up of 13 amino acids. This CDR3 reads CASSSTSGGKQFF. The CDR3 nucleotides read TGTGCCAGCAGCTCAACTAGCGGGGGTAAGCAGTTCTTC.

The V call is TRBV5-1, the J call TRBJ2-1; 9 bases fit TRBD2. Germline CDR1 SGHRS, CDR2 YFSETQ. The CDR3 is 15 amino acids. Trimming removed 0 bases from V and 13 bases from J; junction bases left unmatched: 11. The CDR3 loop reads CASSLANGAGGQQFF. CDR3 bases: TGCGCCAGCAGCTTGGCCAATGGGGCGGGAGGGCAACAGTTCTTC.

The CDR3 nucleotides are TGTGCCAGCAGCGCAACGAGGGGACAGCTTTACGAGCAGTACTTC. This gives the protein CASSATRGQLYEQYF. The rearrangement uses TRBV7-9 and TRBJ2-7; 7 positions agree with TRBD1. After removal of 5 bases from V and 4 bases from J, the junction contained 11 bases not matched to a gene. Germline assignment: CDR1 SEHNR and CDR2 FQNEAQ (reference sequence). This CDR3 spans 15 amino acids.

In its sample, this clone was seen a few times. The CDR3 reads CASSLVAGEETQYF. CDR3 nucleotide sequence: TGTGCCAGCAGCCTGGTAGCGGGGGAGGAGACCCAGTACTTC. This chain joins TRBV5-4 and TRBJ2-5, with 9 bases lining up with TRBD2. Germline V CDR1 and CDR2: SGHNT, YYREEE (reference sequence). CDR3 length equals 14 residues. V gave up 4 bases and J gave up 5 bases; unmatched junction bases: 6.

This clone was counted between two and nine times. The chain joins TRBV7-3 to TRBJ1-5, with D uncertain. V dropped 2 bases and J dropped 2 bases, with 7 bases sitting between them. There are 14 residues in the CDR3. Germline CDR1 is SGHTA and CDR2 is FQGTGA. CDR3 sequence reads: CASSLGPGNQPQHF. The CDR3 DNA reads TGTGCCAGCAGCTTAGGTCCGGGCAATCAGCCCCAGCATTTT.

This rearrangement joins TRBV4-1 to TRBJ2-1, with D tentatively TRBD2 (5 bases). The CDR3 covers 17 residues. Trimming removed 4 bases at V and 8 bases at J, with 24 bases between. Per the germline V gene, CDR1 is MGHRA and CDR2 is YSYEKL. Here the CDR3 reads CASSRGLIWETSHEQFF. The CDR3 nucleotides are TGCGCCAGCAGCCGAGGACTCATTTGGGAGACAAGCCATGAGCAGTTCTTC.

The rearrangement joins TRBV11-2 to TRBJ2-3; D gene ambiguous. V was trimmed by 0 bases and J by 2 bases, leaving 12 bases between them. CDR3 length: 16 residues. CDR1 SGHAT and CDR2 FQNNGV come from the germline V gene. The CDR3 is CASSLDPAAITDTQYF. The CDR3 DNA reads TGTGCCAGCAGCTTAGATCCGGCAGCGATCACAGATACGCAGTATTTT.

V and J are TRBV13 and TRBJ2-3; D possibly corresponds to TRBD2 (5 bases). CDR1 is PRHDT, CDR2 FYEKMQ, per germline (reference sequence). V dropped 1 base and J dropped 8 bases, with 7 bases sitting between them. The CDR3 totals 12 residues. The DNA for the CDR3 is TGTGCCAGCAGCTTAGATGAGGGTACGCAGTATTTT. Translation: CASSLDEGTQYF.

V gene TRBV5-1 combines with J gene TRBJ2-1, with a weak D call TRBD1 (6 bases). This CDR3 has 14 residues. V was shortened by 4 bases and J by 5 bases, with 13 bases between the two germline ends. Germline lookup yields CDR1 SGHRS and CDR2 YFSETQ. The CDR3 region is CASSPYGQNNEQFF. For the CDR3, the DNA is TGCGCCAGCAGCCCCTACGGACAGAACAATGAGCAGTTCTTC.

This clone was seen a few times. The genes are TRBV6-4 and TRBJ1-2; TRBD1 matches 8 bases. The CDR3 spans 15 residues. Germline V gives CDR1 MRHNA, CDR2 SNTAGT. V lost 4 bases, J lost 2 bases, and 6 bases stayed unmatched. CDR3 DNA sequence: TGTGCCAGCAGTGCAACAGGGGGAGAGAACTATGGCTACACCTTC. Residues: CASSATGGENYGYTF.

This clone was detected a few times. The chain couples TRBV7-3 to TRBJ2-1; D remains ambiguous. The length of the CDR3 is 13 residues. Trimming pared 2 bases from V and 8 bases from J, leaving 10 bases between. The germline CDR1 and CDR2 sequences are SGHTA and FQGTGA. The CDR3 DNA follows: TGTGCCAGCAGCTTAGGTCAGCAGGATGAGCAGTTCTTC. As protein: CASSLGQQDEQFF.

The genes are TRBV27 and TRBJ2-7; the match to TRBD1 covers 9 bases. The ends lost 3 bases at V and 2 bases at J; junction bases unmatched: 8. The CDR3 has 16 amino acids. From germline, CDR1 is MNHEY and CDR2 SMNVEV (reference sequence). The DNA for the CDR3 is TGTGCCAGCAGTTTGAAAGGGACAGGGAAAGCCTACGAGCAGTACTTC. Translation gives CASSLKGTGKAYEQYF.

J is TRBJ2-7 and V is TRBV2; D gene uncertain. The CDR3 is 14 residues long. CDR1 is SNHLY, CDR2 FYNNEI, per germline. The germline V and J ends were trimmed by 3 bases and 3 bases, with 12 bases remaining between them. Here the CDR3 DNA reads TGTGCCAGCAGTGACCCGACAAGTCGCTACGAGCAGTACTTC. Translation: CASSDPTSRYEQYF.

V gene TRBV30 combines with J gene TRBJ1-5, with no clear D. From germline, CDR1 is GTSNPN and CDR2 SVGIG (reference sequence). V lost 5 bases to trimming and J lost 3 bases, with 11 bases between them. The CDR3 consists of 13 residues. For the CDR3, the DNA is TGTGCCTGGGGACTCGCGAACAATCAGCCCCAGCATTTT. It yields the protein CAWGLANNQPQHF.

V is TRBV6-9 and J is TRBJ2-1; weak D call: TRBD2 (6 bases). Trimming removed 5 bases from V and 10 bases from J, with 9 bases in between. This CDR3 is 11 amino acids long. CDR1 and CDR2 (germline): MNHGY, SVAAGI. In nucleotides, the CDR3 is TGTGCCAGCAGTCCGGAGGGAGAGCAGTTCTTC. Encoded protein: CASSPEGEQFF.

V gene TRBV27 combines with J gene TRBJ1-2; D uncertain. The germline gives CDR1 MNHEY, CDR2 SMNVEV (reference sequence). Trimming pared 5 bases from V and 1 base from J, leaving 11 bases between. This CDR3 has 14 residues. The CDR3 bases are TGTGCCAGCAGTGAGTCCCCACTTAACTATGGCTACACCTTC. This codes for CASSESPLNYGYTF.

The V and J genes are TRBV5-1 and TRBJ2-3, with 13 positions matching TRBD2. The CDR3 is 16 residues long. Germline V gives CDR1 SGHRS, CDR2 YFSETQ. Trimming cost V 3 bases and J 0 bases; bases outside gene matches: 1. The CDR3 DNA reads as TGCGCCAGCAGCTGGACTAGCGGGGGAAGCACAGATACGCAGTATTTT. Encoded protein: CASSWTSGGSTDTQYF.